This T cell receptor beta chain was sequenced during a study of T cells in Graves' hyperthyroidism and ophthalmopathy. Study details: Peripheral blood was obtained at initial diagnosis, preceding any treatment.

RNA transcripts yielded amplified TCR beta CDR3 regions. Using the HTBI primer set, a first-round RT-PCR was run on the TCR CDR3. TCRdb re-called the multiplex PCR reads through MiXCR, storing one row per CDR3 protein. The table records more than 450,000 distinct CDR3 sequences, 15% to 20% of them present only once. Findings of the study overall: Ophthalmopathy was predicted by the model a median of approximately 6.6 months ahead of onset.

This clonotype has a count of ten or more. Its antigen is unidentified. This TCR was sampled from a man in his forties with Graves' ophthalmopathy. The sequenced sample consisted of blood.

DNA of the CDR3: TGTGCCAGCAGCTTAGGGACCCACAACAATGAGCAGTTCTTC. The encoded protein is CASSLGTHNNEQFF. This chain connects TRBV7-2 to TRBJ2-1; D call uncertain. Germline loops: CDR1 SGHTA, CDR2 FQGNSA. V was clipped by 1 base and J by 5 bases, with 9 bases between them. CDR3 length: 14 amino acids.